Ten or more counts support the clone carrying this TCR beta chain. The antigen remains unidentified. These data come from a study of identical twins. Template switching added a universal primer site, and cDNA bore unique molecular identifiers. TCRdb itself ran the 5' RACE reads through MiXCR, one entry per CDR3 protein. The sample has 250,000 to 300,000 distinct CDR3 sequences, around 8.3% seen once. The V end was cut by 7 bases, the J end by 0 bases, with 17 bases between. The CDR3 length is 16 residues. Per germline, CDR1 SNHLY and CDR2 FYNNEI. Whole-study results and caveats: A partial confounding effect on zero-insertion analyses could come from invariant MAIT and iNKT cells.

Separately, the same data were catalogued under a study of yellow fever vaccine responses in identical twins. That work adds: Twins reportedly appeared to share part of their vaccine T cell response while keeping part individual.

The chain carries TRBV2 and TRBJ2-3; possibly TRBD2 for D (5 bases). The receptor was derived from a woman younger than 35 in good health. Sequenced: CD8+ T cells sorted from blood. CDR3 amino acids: CASISSKSGSTDTQYF. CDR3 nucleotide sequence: TGTGCCAGCATCTCCTCAAAGAGCGGAAGCACAGATACGCAGTATTTT.